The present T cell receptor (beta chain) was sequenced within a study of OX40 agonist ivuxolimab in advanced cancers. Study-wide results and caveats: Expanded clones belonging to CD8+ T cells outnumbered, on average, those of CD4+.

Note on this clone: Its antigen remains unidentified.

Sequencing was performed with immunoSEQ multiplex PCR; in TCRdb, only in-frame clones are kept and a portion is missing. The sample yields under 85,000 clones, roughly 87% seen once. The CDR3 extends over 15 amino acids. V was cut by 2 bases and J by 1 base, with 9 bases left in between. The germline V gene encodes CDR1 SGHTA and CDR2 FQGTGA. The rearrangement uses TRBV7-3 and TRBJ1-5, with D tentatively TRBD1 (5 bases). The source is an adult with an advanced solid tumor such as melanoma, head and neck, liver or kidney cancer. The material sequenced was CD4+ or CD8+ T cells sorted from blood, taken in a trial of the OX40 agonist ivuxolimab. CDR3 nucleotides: TGTGCCAGCAGCTTACGGGGGTACAGCAATCAGCCCCAGCATTTT. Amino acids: CASSLRGYSNQPQHF.